The 20 T cell receptor beta chains given below trace back to one sample, sequenced in a study of T cell responses to AZD1222 COVID-19 vaccine (dated by TCRdb to the early 2020s). The time point label here, explained by the study, means: baseline before first vaccination. Receptor libraries were prepared by the immunoSEQ multiplex PCR assay. Imported from immuneACCESS, the table was reduced by TCRdb to in-frame sequences with V and J called. These copies leave out some clones; in studies compared against another copy, an unresolved V gene accounts for under half, and the cause of the remainder is not known. The sample table records tens of thousands of clones; roughly nine tenths of these occur just once. The ten largest clones add up to under 25% of the sample. The specimen was peripheral blood, collected on day 0 of AZD1222 vaccination. The receptor source for this set is an adult in good health.

This chain uses TRBV27 with TRBJ2-7, with D maybe TRBD1 (6 bases). The V end lost 6 bases, the J end lost 1 base, and 10 bases lay between the germline ends. Per germline, CDR1 MNHEY and CDR2 SMNVEV (reference sequence). This CDR3 is built from 13 residues. In nucleotides, the CDR3 is TGTGCCAGCAGACAGGACAGATCCTACGAGCAGTACTTC. Residues: CASRQDRSYEQYF.

This sequence joins TRBV7-2 and TRBJ2-7, with D perhaps matching TRBD2 (5 bases). V lost 2 bases and J lost 3, with 14 bases in between. The CDR3 sequence is 15 residues long. Per the germline V gene, CDR1 is SGHTA and CDR2 is FQGNSA. Here the CDR3 DNA reads TGTGCCAGCAGCTTAATGCCTAGCTCCTACTACGAGCAGTACTTC. It yields the protein CASSLMPSSYYEQYF.

V and J are TRBV30 and TRBJ2-7; D call uncertain. This CDR3 is built from 11 residues. Between the trimmed V and J ends, which lost 3 bases and 5 bases, there was a span of 8 bases. Per germline, CDR1 GTSNPN and CDR2 SVGIG (reference sequence). The CDR3 protein is CAWSAPNEQYF. CDR3 bases: TGTGCCTGGAGCGCCCCGAACGAGCAGTACTTC.

The chain links TRBV6-4 to TRBJ2-3; the D is unclear. The germline V gene has CDR1 MRHNA and CDR2 SNTAGT. The CDR3 has 11 residues. V was cut by 4 bases and J by 5 bases, with 4 bases left in between. The CDR3 coding sequence is TGTGCCAGCAGTGCGGGAGATACGCAGTATTTT. Protein: CASSAGDTQYF.

This chain uses TRBV19 with TRBJ1-4; tentative D call: TRBD1 (5 bases). The CDR3 totals 18 residues. Trimming cost V 5 bases and J 0 bases, with 19 bases left between them. CDR1 is LNHDA and CDR2 is SQIVND in the germline V gene (reference sequence). The CDR3, as DNA: TGTGCCAGTAGTCGCCGGGGCGGGCACTTTGCAACTAATGAAAAACTGTTTTTT. It translates to CASSRRGGHFATNEKLFF.

The chain is built from TRBV29-1 and TRBJ2-1; TRBD2 aligns across 9 bases. J lost 5 bases, V lost 2 bases, and 7 bases had no gene match. This CDR3 spans 15 amino acids. In germline, CDR1 is SQVTM, CDR2 ANQGSEA. The DNA of the CDR3 is TGCAGCGTTGAATTGCGGGAGGGCCCGGACAATGAGCAGTTCTTC. Translation gives CSVELREGPDNEQFF.

This clone turned up a few times. CDR3 loop: CASSIGQPGSGTPLHF. CDR3 coding DNA: TGTGCCAGTAGTATCGGACAGCCCGGGAGCGGGACACCCCTCCACTTT. The chain has TRBV19 and TRBJ1-6; TRBD1 might be the D (6 bases). Trimming shortened V by 3 bases and J by 11 bases, and 20 bases separated the two germline ends. There are 16 residues in the CDR3. CDR1 and CDR2 from the germline V gene are LNHDA and SQIVND (reference sequence).

This clone was recorded once. V usage is TRBV10-3 and J usage is TRBJ2-1; 9 bases match TRBD2. The CDR3 covers 14 residues. The J segment lost 4 bases and the V segment lost 6 bases, leaving 4 bases of the junction unmatched. Germline assignment: CDR1 ENHRY and CDR2 SYGVKD. The CDR3 nucleotides are TGTGCCATCAGCAAGCGGGAGGTGTACAATGAGCAGTTCTTC. As protein: CAISKREVYNEQFF.

The rearrangement uses TRBV9 and TRBJ2-1; TRBD1 might be the D (5 bases). Deletions cut 1 base from V and 2 bases from J, with 13 bases between. The CDR3 is 16 amino acids. From germline, CDR1 is SGDLS and CDR2 YYNGEE. DNA for the CDR3: TGTGCCAGCAGCGTATTGGGGCAAACACCCTACAATGAGCAGTTCTTC. It yields the protein CASSVLGQTPYNEQFF.

The chain recombines TRBV7-6 with TRBJ2-1, with 9 nucleotides matching TRBD2. The germline V gene encodes CDR1 SGHVS and CDR2 FNYEAQ. The CDR3 loop spans 17 amino acids. Trimming removed 0 bases from V and 2 bases from J; junction bases left unmatched: 5. The CDR3 DNA is TGTGCCAGCAGCTTAGCGGCTAGCGGGATCCCCTACAATGAGCAGTTCTTC. Its protein product is CASSLAASGIPYNEQFF. Using reference TRBV7-6 and TRBJ2-1 for the parts outside the CDR3, the full variable domain is GAGVSQSPRYKVTKRGQDVALRCDPISGHVSLYWYRQALGQGPEFLTYFNYEAQQDKSGLPNDRFSAERPEGSISTLTIQRTEQRDSAMYRCASSLAASGIPYNEQFFGPGTRLTVL.

The chain links TRBV11-3 to TRBJ2-3, with D perhaps assigned TRBD1 or TRBD2 (5 bases each). This CDR3 region has 16 residues. Deletions cut 1 base from V and 2 bases from J, with 13 bases between. Germline V lookup: CDR1 SGHNT, CDR2 YENEEA. The CDR3 spells CASSLGVGALTDTQYF. CDR3 nucleotides: TGTGCCAGCAGCTTAGGGGTCGGGGCCCTCACAGATACGCAGTATTTT. Drawing the rest from reference TRBV11-3 and TRBJ2-3, the complete variable domain is EAGVVQSPRYKIIEKKQPVAFWCNPISGHNTLYWYLQNLGQGPELLIRYENEEAVDDSQLPKDRFSAERLKGVDSTLKIQPAELGDSAVYLCASSLGVGALTDTQYFGPGTRLTVL.

V and J are TRBV4-1 and TRBJ1-3; D is undetermined. Trimming removed 0 bases from V and 0 bases from J, with 15 bases in between. Per germline, CDR1 MGHRA and CDR2 YSYEKL. The CDR3 is made up of 18 amino acids. CDR3 bases: TGCGCCAGCAGCCAAGATTCGGGCGGTGCCTTCTCTGGAAACACCATATATTTT. Translated, it gives CASSQDSGGAFSGNTIYF.

The table lists this clone with a count of one. V is TRBV30 and J is TRBJ2-1, with D perhaps being TRBD1 or TRBD2 (5 bases each). V dropped 7 bases and J dropped 8 bases, with 18 bases sitting between them. The CDR3 spans 13 residues. CDR1 and CDR2 (germline): GTSNPN, SVGIG (reference sequence). The CDR3: CASAGTNMDEQFF. CDR3 in DNA: TGTGCCTCCGCCGGGACCAACATGGATGAGCAGTTCTTC.

The chain recombines TRBV11-2 with TRBJ1-2, with TRBD1 matching 8 bases. Looked up from germline, CDR1 is SGHAT and CDR2 is FQNNGV. With V trimmed by 5 bases and J by 5 bases, 10 bases remained unmatched. The CDR3 is made up of 15 amino acids. CDR3 amino acids: CASSPGQGAIYGYTF. The CDR3 DNA reads as TGTGCCAGCAGCCCAGGGCAGGGGGCGATATATGGCTACACCTTC.

The J gene is TRBJ2-7, the V gene TRBV9; D is possibly TRBD2 (5 bases). The CDR3 has 15 residues. Germline V gives CDR1 SGDLS, CDR2 YYNGEE. Trimming removed 4 bases from V and 0 bases from J, with 14 bases in between. CDR3 in amino acids: CASSLEGSYSYEQYF. As DNA, the CDR3 is TGTGCCAGCAGCCTAGAGGGATCATACTCCTACGAGCAGTACTTC.

The V call is TRBV3-1 (or the pseudogene TRBV3-2), the J call TRBJ2-7; 9 bases match TRBD1. V shed 3 bases, J shed 3 bases, and the junction held 3 bases outside the gene matches. Germline CDR1 LGHDT, CDR2 YNNKEL (reference sequence). The CDR3 contains 14 residues. The CDR3, as DNA: TGTGCCAGCAGCCAGGGACAGGGTGGCTACGAGCAGTACTTC. It specifies CASSQGQGGYEQYF.

This sequence joins TRBV7-2 and TRBJ2-7; 14 bases align to TRBD2. CDR3 length: 19 amino acids. Germline CDR1 reads SGHTA; CDR2 reads FQGNSA. Unmatched junction bases numbered 15, after V lost 5 bases and J lost 3 bases. CDR3 in amino acids: CASSTRISGTSGSDYEQYF. For the CDR3, the DNA is TGTGCCAGCAGCACCAGGATTAGCGGGACTAGCGGGAGCGACTACGAGCAGTACTTC.

V and J are TRBV13 and TRBJ1-1, with 8 bases identical to TRBD1. CDR1 and CDR2 (germline): PRHDT, FYEKMQ (reference sequence). The CDR3 extends over 16 amino acids. Trimming removed 5 bases from V and 8 bases from J; junction bases left unmatched: 16. The CDR3 nucleotides read TGTGCCAGCAGCATAAAGACAGGGGCGAACACCAACGAAGCTTTCTTT. Translation: CASSIKTGANTNEAFF. The full variable domain, completed using reference TRBV13 and TRBJ1-1, is AAGVIQSPRHLIKEKRETATLKCYPIPRHDTVYWYQQGPGQDPQFLISFYEKMQSDKGSIPDRFSAQQFSDYHSELNMSSLELGDSALYFCASSIKTGANTNEAFFGQGTRLTVV.

V usage is TRBV6-5 and J usage is TRBJ2-1; D uncertain. This CDR3 contains 10 residues. The germline CDR1 and CDR2 sequences are MNHEY and SVGAGI. Trimming stripped 7 bases from V and 7 bases from J, with 5 bases between. The CDR3 loop reads CASIRNEQFF. The CDR3 region has the DNA TGTGCCAGCATCCGGAATGAGCAGTTCTTC.

This rearrangement joins TRBV5-1 to TRBJ1-4; D unclear. Trimming shortened V by 0 bases and J by 5 bases, and 11 bases separated the two germline ends. Germline V gene data show CDR1 as SGHRS and CDR2 as YFSETQ. The CDR3 contains 15 residues. The CDR3 region has the DNA TGCGCCAGCAGCTTGGAAGGGAACTACAATGAAAAACTGTTTTTT. Its translation: CASSLEGNYNEKLFF.